The clone carrying this T cell receptor (beta chain) came up many times. This record comes from a study of kidney transplant recipient with SARS-CoV-2 infection. TCRdb re-derived calls from the reads in MiXCR, one entry per CDR3 protein. The sample includes under 250,000 distinct CDR3 sequences, around 30% seen only once; the top ten take almost 7.5%. The CDR3 contains 17 residues. V dropped 4 bases and J dropped 4 bases, with 22 bases sitting between them. Germline assignment: CDR1 MRHNA and CDR2 SNTAGT. The chain combines TRBV6-4 with TRBJ1-2, with D hard to call. This TCR came from a young adult male patient who had COVID-19 and was a kidney transplant recipient. Some T cells may have originated in the graft donor. This material consisted of a blood sample, taken at baseline and around day 120 from a kidney transplant recipient. In DNA, the CDR3 is TGTGCCAGCAGTGGGACGACCTCACACGGAAAGACCTATGGCTACACCTTC. As protein: CASSGTTSHGKTYGYTF.